This entry lists 9 T cell receptor beta chains sequenced from one sample in a study of cytomegalovirus exposure and HLA in healthy donors. PCR used 60 Vbeta primers and 13 Jbeta primers. Only in-frame clones appear in the TCRdb table, and some are missing; sequencing was by immunoSEQ multiplex PCR. The profile shows about 210,000 clones, around 80% of them singletons. The specimen sequenced was PBMCs. These receptors all stem from a man aged 25-45 years in good health and CMV-seronegative.

The chain recombines TRBV5-4 with TRBJ2-7; no firm D call. This CDR3 has 13 amino acids. Germline CDR1 and CDR2: SGHNT and YYREEE (reference sequence). Between the trimmed V and J ends, which lost 4 bases and 6 bases, there was a span of 14 bases. The DNA for the CDR3 is TGTGCCAGCAGCCCCACGACAAGGTCCGAGCAGTACTTC. It yields the protein CASSPTTRSEQYF.

Turning to this clone: Other DNA sequences from this sample encode an identical CDR3 as well. The chain has TRBV19 and TRBJ2-7; 8 bases match TRBD2. The V segment lost 6 bases and the J segment 3 bases; nucleotides outside the gene matches: 1. Germline values: CDR1 LNHDA, CDR2 SQIVND (reference sequence). The CDR3 consists of 12 residues. CDR3 bases: TGTGCCAGTAGCAGCGGGGGCTACGAGCAGTACTTC. This gives the protein CASSSGGYEQYF.

The chain couples TRBV28 to TRBJ1-6, with 7 bases identical to TRBD1. V trimming: 5 bases; J trimming: 10 bases; junction bases outside the gene matches: 8. The length of the CDR3 is 14 residues. The germline CDR1 and CDR2 sequences are MDHEN and SYDVKM. CDR3 DNA: TGTGCCAGCAGTCCCGGGACAGTAGGATCACCCCTCCACTTT. Encoded protein: CASSPGTVGSPLHF.

V and J are TRBV15 and TRBJ1-5; 8 nucleotides agree with TRBD1. The CDR3 has 16 residues. CDR1 LNHNV and CDR2 YYDKDF come from the germline V gene (reference sequence). Unmatched junction bases numbered 6, after V lost 1 base and J lost 4 bases. The CDR3 sequence: CATSRGPRQGNQPQHF. The CDR3, as DNA: TGTGCCACCAGCAGAGGCCCGAGACAGGGGAATCAGCCCCAGCATTTT.

V usage is TRBV28 and J usage is TRBJ2-7; 7 bases are shared with TRBD1. The V and J ends lost 5 bases and 0 bases, in that order; junction bases with no gene match: 4. This CDR3 is 14 amino acids long. From germline, CDR1 is MDHEN and CDR2 SYDVKM. CDR3 DNA: TGTGCCAGCAGTCGGACAGGCCGCTCCTACGAGCAGTACTTC. Its protein product is CASSRTGRSYEQYF.

This clone was counted between two and nine times. The chain joins TRBV6-5 to TRBJ2-4; 10 nucleotides line up with TRBD1. Germline assignment: CDR1 MNHEY and CDR2 SVGAGI. With 4 bases clipped from V and 13 bases from J, the junction kept 10 bases outside the gene matches. This CDR3 has 14 amino acids. CDR3 sequence reads: CASSLLGTGADQYF. DNA for the CDR3: TGTGCCAGCAGTTTACTCGGGACAGGGGCCGACCAGTACTTC.

The chain couples TRBV18 to TRBJ1-5; no reliable D call. Trimming took 2 bases from V and 8 from J, leaving 16 bases between them. The germline CDR1 and CDR2 sequences are KGHSH and LQKENI. The CDR3 runs 15 residues. CDR3: CASSPGRPRSEPQHF. CDR3 nucleotide sequence: TGTGCCAGCTCACCAGGGAGGCCCCGATCGGAGCCCCAGCATTTT. Based on the CDR3 plus reference TRBV18 and TRBJ1-5, the full variable domain is NAGVMQNPRHLVRRRGQEARLRCSPMKGHSHVYWYRQLPEEGLKFMVYLQKENIIDESGMPKERFSAEFPKEGPSILRIQQVVRGDSAAYFCASSPGRPRSEPQHFGDGTRLSIL.

J is TRBJ2-2 and V is TRBV11-2; D gene unclear. This CDR3 spans 14 amino acids. CDR1 is SGHAT and CDR2 is FQNNGV in the germline V gene. The V end lost 0 bases, the J end lost 6 bases, and 8 bases lay between the germline ends. The CDR3 bases are TGTGCCAGCAGCTTAGATAACATTGCCGGGGAGCTGTTTTTT. Amino acid sequence: CASSLDNIAGELFF.

The chain has TRBV29-1 and TRBJ2-7, with a weak D call TRBD2 (5 bases). Trimming pared 7 bases from V and 1 base from J, leaving 8 bases between. The germline gives CDR1 SQVTM, CDR2 ANQGSEA. CDR3 size: 11 residues. This CDR3 is CSAGRSYEQYF. In DNA form, the CDR3 reads TGCAGCGCTGGGAGATCCTACGAGCAGTACTTC.